What follows are 22 T cell receptor beta chains derived from one specimen sequenced in a study of OX40 agonist ivuxolimab in advanced cancers. The repertoire was sequenced with immunoSEQ multiplex PCR; TCRdb's copy has only in-frame clones and lacks some. This sample yields approximately 82,000 clones, of which approximately 84% are seen a single time; 25% belongs to the top ten. The sequencing used CD4+ or CD8+ T cells sorted from blood, collected in a trial of the OX40 agonist ivuxolimab. The source is an adult with an advanced solid tumor such as melanoma, head and neck, liver or kidney cancer.

The chain has TRBV19 and TRBJ2-7; 7 bases match TRBD1. Germline CDR1 reads LNHDA; CDR2 reads SQIVND (reference sequence). V was clipped by 4 bases and J by 4 bases; unmatched bases: 10. CDR3 size: 15 residues. CDR3 DNA: TGTGCCAGTAGTACTCGGACAGGCTCACCATACGAGCAGTACTTC. Its translation is CASSTRTGSPYEQYF.

J is TRBJ1-1 and V is TRBV6-1; unclear D gene. Trimming shortened V by 7 bases and J by 3 bases, and 9 bases separated the two germline ends. Per germline, CDR1 MNHNS and CDR2 SASEGT. The CDR3 is 12 residues long. The CDR3 DNA reads TGTGCCAGCACAGACCCACACACTGAAGCTTTCTTT. It specifies CASTDPHTEAFF.

The chain employs TRBV19 and TRBJ1-5; D unclear. V gave up 2 bases and J gave up 2 bases, with 7 bases separating them. The CDR3 spans 14 residues. Germline CDR1 is LNHDA and CDR2 is SQIVND (reference sequence). The chain's CDR3 is CASSIRSGNQPQHF. The DNA of the CDR3 is TGTGCCAGTAGTATACGGAGCGGCAATCAGCCCCAGCATTTT.

This clone was detected a few times. The chain links TRBV19 to TRBJ1-5; maybe TRBD1 (6 bases). V was shortened by 5 bases and J by 4 bases, with 12 bases between the two germline ends. The CDR3 runs 14 residues. Germline CDR1 and CDR2: LNHDA and SQIVND (reference sequence). The CDR3 region has the DNA TGTGCCAGTAGTCCCCCCGACAGGAATCAGCCCCAGCATTTT. It codes for CASSPPDRNQPQHF.

The chain joins TRBV30 to TRBJ1-5; 7 bases align to TRBD1. CDR3 length: 15 residues. With V trimmed by 1 base and J by 0 bases, 3 bases remained unmatched. From germline, CDR1 is GTSNPN and CDR2 SVGIG (reference sequence). The CDR3 bases are TGTGCCTGGAGTGAGGGACAGTATAGCAATCAGCCCCAGCATTTT. Its translation is CAWSEGQYSNQPQHF.

V usage is TRBV18 and J usage is TRBJ2-7, with 9 bases matching TRBD1. Trimming at V came to 6 bases and at J to 6 bases, leaving 9 bases not matched to a gene. Germline values: CDR1 KGHSH, CDR2 LQKENI. The CDR3 loop spans 14 amino acids. CDR3 coding DNA: TGTGCCAGCTCCGAAGCGGGACAGGGCTCCGAGCAGTACTTC. Its translation is CASSEAGQGSEQYF. The entire variable domain, with the rest obtained from reference TRBV18 and TRBJ2-7, is as follows: NAGVMQNPRHLVRRRGQEARLRCSPMKGHSHVYWYRQLPEEGLKFMVYLQKENIIDESGMPKERFSAEFPKEGPSILRIQQVVRGDSAAYFCASSEAGQGSEQYFGPGTRLTVT.

The chain carries TRBV18 and TRBJ1-1, with 7 bases matching TRBD1. The V gene's germline CDR1 is KGHSH and CDR2 LQKENI. CDR3 length: 15 amino acids. Unmatched junction bases numbered 8, after V lost 3 bases and J lost 4 bases. DNA for the CDR3: TGTGCCAGCTCACCCCGGACAGGCGTGGGCACTGAAGCTTTCTTT. Translating it yields CASSPRTGVGTEAFF.

J is TRBJ2-1 and V is TRBV14, with D perhaps TRBD2 (6 bases). Germline V gene data show CDR1 as SGHDN and CDR2 as FVKESK. CDR3 length: 13 amino acids. V was shortened by 0 bases and J by 15 bases, with 15 bases between the two germline ends. The CDR3 is CASSQEGRTRPFF. CDR3 bases: TGTGCCAGCAGCCAAGAAGGGAGGACAAGGCCGTTCTTC.

J is TRBJ1-5 and V is TRBV2; 7 positions match TRBD1. The V gene's germline CDR1 is SNHLY and CDR2 FYNNEI. The J segment lost 4 bases and the V segment lost 4 bases, leaving 4 bases of the junction unmatched. The CDR3 spans 14 residues. The CDR3 here is CASSVAGGNQPQHF. The CDR3 bases are TGTGCCAGCAGTGTGGCAGGGGGAAATCAGCCCCAGCATTTT.

V and J are TRBV11-2 and TRBJ1-5, with D hard to call. This CDR3 has 14 residues. With 1 base removed from V and 7 bases from J, the gap between germline ends came to 11 bases. In germline, CDR1 is SGHAT, CDR2 FQNNGV. The CDR3 coding sequence is TGTGCCAGCAGCTTAGTAGGAGCTGAACAGCCCCAGCATTTT. Protein product: CASSLVGAEQPQHF.

The chain links TRBV27 to TRBJ2-6; D gene unclear. Per germline, CDR1 MNHEY and CDR2 SMNVEV (reference sequence). The CDR3 runs to 15 residues. V was shortened by 6 bases and J by 0 bases, with 9 bases between the two germline ends. CDR3 nucleotides: TGTGCCAGCAGCCCCAAATACTCTGGGGCCAACGTCCTGACTTTC. It specifies CASSPKYSGANVLTF.

This sequence joins TRBV29-1 and TRBJ1-2; D gene unclear. The germline V gene encodes CDR1 SQVTM and CDR2 ANQGSEA. The CDR3 is made up of 12 amino acids. V lost 4 bases to trimming and J lost 2 bases, with 8 bases between them. CDR3 nucleotide sequence: TGCAGCGTTGGTACGGGAAACTATGGCTACACCTTC. Amino acids: CSVGTGNYGYTF.

The rearrangement links TRBV14 to TRBJ1-1, with D maybe TRBD1 (6 bases). CDR3 length: 15 amino acids. Germline V gives CDR1 SGHDN, CDR2 FVKESK. V was pared by 4 bases and J by 5 bases, with 17 bases between. This CDR3 is CASSPLGGASTEAFF. The CDR3 DNA sequence: TGTGCCAGCAGCCCCCTAGGGGGGGCAAGTACTGAAGCTTTCTTT.

The chain has TRBV2 and TRBJ2-2, with D perhaps matching TRBD1 (5 bases). Germline assignment: CDR1 SNHLY and CDR2 FYNNEI. The germline V and J ends were trimmed by 7 bases and 3 bases, with 15 bases remaining between them. The CDR3 runs to 15 residues. The CDR3, as DNA: TGTGCCAGCAATAGGCAGGGATCAGACACCGGGGAGCTGTTTTTT. Amino acid sequence: CASNRQGSDTGELFF.

The CDR3 protein is CAWTPTGHEQYF. CDR3 sequence (DNA): TGTGCCTGGACCCCGACAGGGCACGAGCAGTACTTC. The chain carries TRBV30 and TRBJ2-7; TRBD1 aligns across 7 bases. Unmatched junction bases numbered 5, after V lost 4 bases and J lost 5 bases. This CDR3 has 12 residues. In germline, CDR1 is GTSNPN, CDR2 SVGIG (reference sequence).

V gene TRBV19 combines with J gene TRBJ1-1; 11 nucleotides line up with TRBD1. Germline assignment: CDR1 LNHDA and CDR2 SQIVND (reference sequence). Trimming at V came to 7 bases and at J to 4 bases, leaving 8 bases not matched to a gene. The CDR3 runs 15 residues. The CDR3 protein is CASIPRTGGVTEAFF. DNA of the CDR3: TGTGCCAGTATCCCAAGGACAGGGGGCGTCACTGAAGCTTTCTTT.

The gene calls are TRBV7-9 and TRBJ1-1; tentative D call: TRBD1 (5 bases). This CDR3 is 17 amino acids long. Germline-derived CDR1 and CDR2 are SEHNR and FQNEAQ (reference sequence). V was shortened by 5 bases and J by 1 base, with 20 bases between the two germline ends. This CDR3 is CASSPTAGRDPNTEAFF. CDR3 nucleotide sequence: TGTGCCAGCAGCCCTACCGCGGGACGTGACCCGAACACTGAAGCTTTCTTT.

The V call is TRBV11-2, the J call TRBJ2-7, with 7 bases fitting TRBD2. CDR3 length: 14 amino acids. Germline CDR1 and CDR2: SGHAT and FQNNGV. The junction had 4 bases not matched to a gene; V was cut back by 3 bases and J by 2 bases. CDR3 residues: CASSLRTRTYEQYF. The CDR3 DNA sequence: TGTGCCAGCAGCTTGAGGACTAGAACCTACGAGCAGTACTTC.

V and J are TRBV6-5 and TRBJ1-5; no clear D gene. Trimming stripped 2 bases from V and 2 bases from J, with 10 bases between. The CDR3 runs 15 residues. Germline CDR1 and CDR2: MNHEY and SVGAGI. The CDR3 protein is CASSYDQAGNQPQHF. For the CDR3, the DNA is TGTGCCAGCAGTTACGATCAGGCCGGCAATCAGCCCCAGCATTTT.

V usage is TRBV28 and J usage is TRBJ1-1; no reliable D call. Trimming shortened V by 5 bases and J by 5 bases, and 12 bases separated the two germline ends. CDR3 length: 13 amino acids. Germline loops: CDR1 MDHEN, CDR2 SYDVKM. The CDR3 region is CASSTTRGTEAFF. The CDR3, as DNA: TGTGCCAGCAGTACCACCCGCGGGACTGAAGCTTTCTTT.

This chain links TRBV5-1 with TRBJ2-1, with D uncertain. The CDR3 sequence is 13 residues long. CDR1 is SGHRS and CDR2 is YFSETQ in the germline V gene. The V end lost 3 bases, the J end lost 16 bases, and 20 bases lay between the germline ends. CDR3 DNA sequence: TGCGCCAGCAGCTCAACGGCCCGGGCCCGTACCTTCTTC. Encoded protein: CASSSTARARTFF.

The chain links TRBV19 to TRBJ2-3; the D gene could be TRBD1 or TRBD2 (5 bases each). In germline, CDR1 is LNHDA, CDR2 SQIVND (reference sequence). The CDR3 runs 17 residues. Trimming took off 6 bases at V and 0 bases at J, with 19 bases between the two ends. The CDR3 nucleotides are TGTGCCAGTAGCCCATGGCCAGGGACCACAAGCACAGATACGCAGTATTTT. Translation: CASSPWPGTTSTDTQYF.